This T cell receptor (beta chain) was recovered during a study of human T cells and chemical hapten exposure (dated by TCRdb to the early 2020s). The study in broad terms: For sensitization, 2% DPC in acetone was applied to a roughly 2 cm by roughly 2 cm area of upper inner arm skin. The libraries were sequenced as a pool, and the TCR yield per sample differed mostly because of small variations in library volumes within the pool. Patch testing was performed on the upper back with Finn chambers containing 0.01% DPC, and the patch tests were scored after 6 days according to International Contact Dermatitis Research Group standards. This study followed changes in the peripheral blood TCR repertoire in vivo during primary and secondary sensitization of alopecia patients to the hapten diphenylcyclopropenone (DPC). Throughout the approximately 25-week study period, patients were also given weekly therapeutic DPC doses on the scalp. Blood samples were taken from patients before sensitization (week 0) and then at 2, 6 and about 24 weeks after DPC sensitization. Nearly 30 alopecia patients provided blood for TCR sequencing at one to four time points (pre-sensitization, 2, 6 and 24 weeks). Alopecia areata with under or over 50% scalp involvement, alopecia totalis and alopecia universalis were represented in the patient cohort, which was mostly female. Findings and caveats that apply to the study as a whole: After repeated subsampling, changes were observed in the strength of the expansion versus patch-test correlation and in the threshold at which the correlation became significant. All patients had alopecia, a presumed autoimmune disease, so their immune response might differ from that of healthy individuals. Significantly more large CDR3 similarity clusters were formed by expanded TCRs than by pre-sensitization or healthy control sets, consistent with antigen-driven responses. The number of PT1 expanded TCRs positively correlated with patch test score, significant at thresholds 8, 16 and 32 but not 4. The number of TCRs above 1 in 1000 frequency did not change with DPC sensitization; there was no evidence of global repertoire structure alterations.

This clonotype came up a few times. Its target antigen remains unknown. It has no much larger one-base neighbor in the sample; base qualities were not kept. V loses 5 bases at its end and J loses 8 bases; junction bases beyond the gene matches: 9. CDR3 length: 16 amino acids, cysteine to phenylalanine. This entry keeps only the CDR3 DNA: 48 bases, framed from base 1. Sequences MDHEN (CDR1) and SYDVKM (CDR2) are obtained from the germline V gene. The time point label, as the study defines it: patch test 1, 2 weeks after DPC sensitization. Explained via the paper, the treatment or condition label denotes: therapeutic diphenylcyclopropenone sensitization with weekly scalp DPC. At every patch-test visit, the blood draw took place before the patch test was put on. Patients were eligible if aged 18 to 70, diagnosed with alopecia and judged suitable for DPC therapy, and pregnant patients were excluded. Total RNA was extracted from unfractionated whole blood that had been collected in Tempus Blood RNA tubes.

The library relied on RACE. Sequencing relied on a NextSeq 500. During library preparation, unique molecular identifiers were attached to individual cDNA molecules so that TCRs could be counted in a quantitative, reproducible way. From each blood RNA sample, both TCR alpha and TCR beta chains were sequenced. The source study handled its data this way. The median number of TCRs per sample was roughly 100,000, ranging from about 20,000 to 750,000. V, J and CDR3 annotation of the TCR reads was performed with the Decombinator software suite. Every sample was subsampled to the same number of TCRs (28,000) for the PS versus PT1 abundance plots. TCRs were defined as expanded if absent before sensitization and observed at least eight times at the 2-week time point. TCRdb reanalyzed the raw reads on its own, using fastp at Q25 for trimming and MiXCR for clone calling, and kept in-frame beta chains. Rows merge per CDR3 protein into single entries with the most common DNA and genes. None of the V and J calls come from the authors' own analysis; TCRdb made them. Present in this sample are approximately 340,000 distinct CDR3 sequences, approximately 6.9% of which were seen just once. Of the sample, roughly 7.9% is held by the ten largest clones.

The rearrangement combines TRBV28 with TRBJ2-4, with 13 junctional bases fitting TRBD2. The sequence was obtained from a woman under 30 with alopecia areata. Some clones in this sample may be carry-over from other donors' samples. The sequencing here drew on whole blood, taken in connection with sensitization to the hapten diphenylcyclopropenone (DPC). The nucleotide sequence reads TGTGCCAGCAGTCGACGACTAGCGGGGGGTCGGGACATTCAGTACTTC. Translation gives CASSRRLAGGRDIQYF.